Each of the 30 T cell receptor beta chains below was sequenced from the same sample in a study of blood T cells in healthy people across ages. For the second PCR, which ran for about 6 to 11 cycles, a sample-barcoded 5' primer and a J-beta primer mix were used. TCRdb redid the calling of the 5' RACE reads with MiXCR, one entry per CDR3 protein. The repertoire holds around 1.5 million distinct CDR3 sequences, with roughly 30% as singletons. Sequenced sample: blood. These receptors were taken from a woman aged 25 to 39 in good health.

As DNA, the CDR3 is TGCGCCAGCAGCCCTCTGGTCAGTGGGACCCAGTACTTC. Its translation: CASSPLVSGTQYF. J is TRBJ2-7 and V is TRBV5-1; D is uncertain. The end of the DNA is better explained by TRBJ2-5, so the J call may be wrong. This CDR3 spans 13 amino acids. The germline CDR1 and CDR2 sequences are SGHRS and YFSETQ.

This clonotype was found once. The chain employs TRBV30 and TRBJ2-1; TRBD2 agrees at 11 bases. J gave up 7 bases and V 4 bases, and 6 bases lay outside the gene matches. CDR3 length: 14 residues. Germline CDR1 GTSNPN, CDR2 SVGIG (reference sequence). The CDR3 reads CAWMIAGGPNEQFF. In DNA, the CDR3 is TGTGCCTGGATGATAGCGGGAGGGCCAAATGAGCAGTTCTTC.

The table lists this clonotype with a few counts. The chain's CDR3 is CSARAGHEKLFF. CDR3 nucleotides: TGCAGTGCTAGGGCGGGGCATGAAAAACTGTTTTTT. This chain connects TRBV20-1 to TRBJ1-4, with D perhaps matching TRBD1 (5 bases). Trimming removed 3 bases at V and 6 bases at J, with 8 bases between. The CDR3 has 12 residues. CDR1 and CDR2 (germline): DFQATT, SNEGSKA (reference sequence).

V usage is TRBV19 and J usage is TRBJ1-1; 8 bases are shared with TRBD1. The CDR3 sequence is 13 residues long. The V and J ends lost 9 bases and 2 bases, in that order; junction bases with no gene match: 5. The V gene's germline CDR1 is LNHDA and CDR2 SQIVND (reference sequence). The CDR3 here is CASKDRDNTEAFF. The DNA for the CDR3 is TGTGCCAGCAAGGACAGGGATAACACTGAAGCTTTCTTT.

V and J are TRBV11-2 and TRBJ2-7, with D possibly being TRBD1 or TRBD2 (5 bases each). Germline CDR1 reads SGHAT; CDR2 reads FQNNGV. V was clipped by 3 bases and J by 0 bases, with 33 bases between them. The CDR3 sequence is 22 residues long. CDR3 sequence reads: CASSLVGRRAASRIFSSYEQYF. DNA for the CDR3: TGTGCCAGCAGCTTGGTGGGTCGCAGGGCGGCTAGCAGGATTTTCAGCTCCTACGAGCAGTACTTC.

This clonotype turned up a few times. The chain links TRBV5-1 to TRBJ2-1; TRBD2 aligns across 8 bases. The germline CDR1 and CDR2 sequences are SGHRS and YFSETQ. The CDR3 contains 15 residues. Trimming removed 4 bases from V and 5 bases from J; junction bases left unmatched: 8. The CDR3 reads CASSTSPGLDNEQFF. The CDR3 DNA sequence: TGCGCCAGCAGCACAAGTCCGGGACTAGACAATGAGCAGTTCTTC.

This clonotype was counted between two and nine times. The rearrangement links TRBV20-1 to TRBJ2-1, with D possibly matching TRBD2 (6 bases). Trimming left V 5 bases short and J 5 bases short, with 16 bases between. CDR3 length: 14 amino acids. In germline, CDR1 is DFQATT, CDR2 SNEGSKA (reference sequence). CDR3 sequence reads: CSAQGQERDNEQFF. CDR3 coding DNA: TGCAGTGCTCAAGGGCAGGAGCGGGACAATGAGCAGTTCTTC.

This clonotype has more than one count but fewer than ten. The chain is built from TRBV7-9 and TRBJ2-3; D ambiguous. Germline V gives CDR1 SEHNR, CDR2 FQNEAQ (reference sequence). The V end lost 2 bases, the J end lost 11 bases, and 17 bases lay between the germline ends. The CDR3 runs 14 residues. The CDR3 DNA follows: TGTGCCAGCAGCTTAAAGGGTGTATCGGTTGAGCAGTATTTT. Encoded protein: CASSLKGVSVEQYF.

V gene TRBV28 combines with J gene TRBJ2-4; 7 nucleotides match TRBD2. The J call may be in error: the DNA end matches TRBJ2-7 better. Germline V gene lookup returns CDR1 MDHEN and CDR2 SYDVKM. The CDR3 runs to 15 residues. The CDR3 nucleotides are TGTGCCAGCAGTTTGGGGCCGGGGGGTAAGGACGAGCAGTACTTC. Translating gives CASSLGPGGKDEQYF.

This clonotype was detected only a few times. One junction end disagrees with the germline gene, perhaps due to a read error. CDR3 residues: CASTQGGTSSNEQFF. CDR3 DNA: TGTGCCAGCACCCAAGGTGGGACTAGTTCCAATGAGCAGTTCTTC. This chain uses TRBV3-1 with TRBJ2-1; TRBD2 matches at 8 bases. In germline, CDR1 is LGHDT, CDR2 YNNKEL (reference sequence). The CDR3 extends over 15 amino acids.

The sample holds a few counts of this clonotype. The chain employs TRBV7-9 and TRBJ2-7; 7 nucleotides match TRBD2. Trimming at V came to 1 base and at J to 1 base, leaving 16 bases not matched to a gene. This CDR3 is 19 amino acids long. Germline V gives CDR1 SEHNR, CDR2 FQNEAQ (reference sequence). The CDR3: CASSLEGSGRLQVSYEQYF. The CDR3 DNA reads as TGTGCCAGCAGCTTAGAAGGTAGCGGGCGACTCCAGGTTTCCTACGAGCAGTACTTC.

This chain connects TRBV7-9 to TRBJ1-5, with D unresolved. CDR3 length: 13 residues. Germline V gene sequence: CDR1 SEHNR, CDR2 FQNEAQ (reference sequence). V lost 3 bases and J lost 2, with 5 bases in between. CDR3 in DNA: TGTGCCAGCAGCTTCGGTTGCAATCAGCCCCAGCATTTT. It is translated as CASSFGCNQPQHF.

This clonotype was seen a few times. CDR3 in amino acids: CSARRGRYNEQFF. The DNA of the CDR3 is TGCAGTGCTAGGCGGGGGCGGTACAATGAGCAGTTCTTC. The chain has TRBV20-1 and TRBJ2-1, with D possibly being TRBD2 (7 bases). Trimming shortened V by 3 bases and J by 4 bases, and 10 bases separated the two germline ends. This CDR3 is 13 amino acids long. CDR1 DFQATT and CDR2 SNEGSKA come from the germline V gene (reference sequence).

The chain employs TRBV5-1 and TRBJ2-3, with TRBD2 matching over 9 bases. V lost 0 bases to trimming and J lost 2 bases; unmatched junction nucleotides: 7. In germline, CDR1 is SGHRS, CDR2 YFSETQ. The CDR3 is 17 amino acids. CDR3 protein: CASSLGLSSGATDTQYF. DNA for the CDR3: TGCGCCAGCAGCTTGGGACTATCTAGCGGGGCCACAGATACGCAGTATTTT. The full variable domain, in which reference TRBV5-1 and TRBJ2-3 provide the parts outside the CDR3, is KAGVTQTPRYLIKTRGQQVTLSCSPISGHRSVSWYQQTPGQGLQFLFEYFSETQRNKGNFPGRFSGRQFSNSRSEMNVSTLELGDSALYLCASSLGLSSGATDTQYFGPGTRLTVL.

The chain combines TRBV10-3 with TRBJ2-1; 9 bases match TRBD2. The CDR3 sequence is 17 residues long. The J segment lost 4 bases and the V segment lost 0 bases, leaving 7 bases of the junction unmatched. Germline loops: CDR1 ENHRY, CDR2 SYGVKD. DNA of the CDR3: TGTGCCATCAGTGAGTCGCAGCGGGAGGTCTATTACAATGAGCAGTTCTTC. This encodes CAISESQREVYYNEQFF.

This clonotype was found once. CDR3 loop: CASSQGRGIDQPQHF. The CDR3 region has the DNA TGCGCCAGCAGCCAAGGACGGGGAATCGATCAGCCCCAGCATTTT. The genes are TRBV4-1 and TRBJ1-5; D is unclear. V dropped 1 base and J dropped 5 bases, with 12 bases sitting between them. The CDR3 covers 15 residues. The germline V gene has CDR1 MGHRA and CDR2 YSYEKL.

This clonotype was recorded many times. The gene calls are TRBV6-6 and TRBJ2-7; TRBD1 might be the D (6 bases). This CDR3 is 15 amino acids long. V lost 2 bases and J 1 base, leaving 12 bases between the germline ends. CDR1 and CDR2 from the germline V gene are MNHNY and SVGAGI (reference sequence). CDR3 sequence: CASSYGTPFSYEQYF. CDR3 DNA sequence: TGTGCCAGCAGTTACGGGACACCGTTTTCCTACGAGCAGTACTTC.

A remark on this clonotype: Sequence at one end of the junction differs from germline and may be a read error. The CDR3 bases are TGCGCCAGCAGTTCAGACCTGTGGGATGAAAAACTGTTTTTT. Translating gives CASSSDLWDEKLFF. The gene calls are TRBV6-5 and TRBJ1-4, with D uncertain. CDR1 MNHEY and CDR2 SVGAGI come from the germline V gene. The CDR3 is 14 amino acids.

This clonotype has just a few counts. The chain couples TRBV5-6 to TRBJ2-6; 7 bases match TRBD2. CDR1 and CDR2 from the germline V gene are SGHDT and YYEEEE. The CDR3 is made up of 18 amino acids. J gave up 8 bases and V 7 bases, and 21 bases lay outside the gene matches. The CDR3 protein is CASGTWGRGPRNTNVLTF. The CDR3 coding sequence is TGTGCCAGCGGAACGTGGGGGAGGGGCCCGAGAAACACCAACGTCCTGACTTTC.

CDR3 bases: TGTGCCACCAGCAAATCCGCGGGGGGGCTAGCCTATGGGCAGTACTTC. Translated, it gives CATSKSAGGLAYGQYF. The V gene is TRBV15, the J gene TRBJ2-7; the match to TRBD2 covers 9 bases. CDR1 LNHNV and CDR2 YYDKDF come from the germline V gene (reference sequence). V lost 4 bases, J lost 9 bases, and 16 bases stayed unmatched. CDR3 length: 16 residues.

CDR3 loop: CASSPRTSVGSYEQYF. CDR3 in DNA: TGTGCCAGTAGCCCCCGGACTTCTGTCGGCTCCTACGAGCAGTACTTC. V gene TRBV19 combines with J gene TRBJ2-7, with D tentatively TRBD2 (5 bases). This CDR3 is built from 16 residues. V lost 6 bases and J 0 bases, leaving 18 bases between the germline ends. Per germline, CDR1 LNHDA and CDR2 SQIVND (reference sequence).

This clonotype was counted a few times. This rearrangement joins TRBV5-1 to TRBJ1-2, with no clear D. This CDR3 has 13 residues. The V and J ends lost 7 bases and 2 bases respectively, with 12 bases between them. The germline gives CDR1 SGHRS, CDR2 YFSETQ. The CDR3 nucleotides read TGCGCCAGCTCGGACGTAGCCAACTATGGCTACACCTTC. It translates to CASSDVANYGYTF. Full variable domain (remainder filled in from reference TRBV5-1 and TRBJ1-2): KAGVTQTPRYLIKTRGQQVTLSCSPISGHRSVSWYQQTPGQGLQFLFEYFSETQRNKGNFPGRFSGRQFSNSRSEMNVSTLELGDSALYLCASSDVANYGYTFGSGTRLTVV.

This clonotype occurred a few times. The chain uses TRBV20-1 and TRBJ1-5; D remains ambiguous. Germline-derived CDR1 and CDR2 are DFQATT and SNEGSKA (reference sequence). Trimming removed 2 bases from V and 0 bases from J, with 8 bases in between. This CDR3 is 14 amino acids long. The CDR3 reads CSARNKYSNQPQHF. CDR3 in DNA: TGCAGTGCTAGAAACAAATATAGCAATCAGCCCCAGCATTTT.

Concerning this clonotype: A much larger clone differs from this one at a single base, so this may be a read error. The chain employs TRBV4-1 and TRBJ2-1, with 12 nucleotides matching TRBD2. This CDR3 spans 16 amino acids. V lost 3 bases, J lost 10 bases, and 10 bases stayed unmatched. Per germline, CDR1 MGHRA and CDR2 YSYEKL. The DNA of the CDR3 is TGCGCCAGCAGCCAGACGTCTAGCGGGAGGGGGTACGAGCAGTTCTTC. The encoded protein is CASSQTSSGRGYEQFF.

This clonotype was seen once. The rearrangement links TRBV20-1 to TRBJ1-2; 7 positions agree with TRBD1. From germline, CDR1 is DFQATT and CDR2 SNEGSKA (reference sequence). There are 12 residues in the CDR3. V lost 5 bases to trimming and J lost 4 bases; unmatched junction nucleotides: 4. The CDR3 is CSAWQGVYGYTF. In DNA form, the CDR3 reads TGCAGTGCTTGGCAGGGGGTCTATGGCTACACCTTC.

This clonotype turned up a few times. The CDR3 protein is CASRGQSKETQYF. For the CDR3, the DNA is TGTGCCAGCCGAGGCCAGTCCAAAGAGACCCAGTACTTC. The J gene is TRBJ2-5, the V gene TRBV5-6; D ambiguous. V was shortened by 7 bases and J by 3 bases, with 13 bases between the two germline ends. Germline V gene sequence: CDR1 SGHDT, CDR2 YYEEEE. The CDR3 loop spans 13 amino acids. Full variable domain (outside the CDR3, taken from reference TRBV5-6 and TRBJ2-5): DAGVTQSPTHLIKTRGQQVTLRCSPKSGHDTVSWYQQALGQGPQFIFQYYEEEERQRGNFPDRFSGHQFPNYSSELNVNALLLGDSALYLCASRGQSKETQYFGPGTRLLVL.

V usage is TRBV19 and J usage is TRBJ2-3, with D perhaps matching TRBD1 (6 bases). This CDR3 contains 15 residues. CDR1 is LNHDA and CDR2 is SQIVND in the germline V gene (reference sequence). The V end lost 4 bases, the J end lost 0 bases, and 11 bases lay between the germline ends. The CDR3 sequence: CASSKWTDSTDTQYF. CDR3 sequence (DNA): TGTGCCAGTAGTAAATGGACAGATAGCACAGATACGCAGTATTTT.

The chain uses TRBV20-1 and TRBJ1-4, with TRBD1 as a possible D gene (6 bases). The germline V gene encodes CDR1 DFQATT and CDR2 SNEGSKA (reference sequence). The CDR3 length is 14 residues. V lost 5 bases to trimming and J lost 1 base, with 11 bases between them. The CDR3 DNA is TGCAGTGCTCACAGGGTTGGAACTAATGAAAAACTGTTTTTT. Its translation is CSAHRVGTNEKLFF.

CDR3 coding DNA: TGTGCCAGCAGCCTCTACGGGACTAGCGGTACGAAGTCACAAGAGACCCAGTACTTC. Translating gives CASSLYGTSGTKSQETQYF. The V and J genes are TRBV11-2 and TRBJ2-5, with 11 bases that match TRBD2. The germline CDR1 and CDR2 sequences are SGHAT and FQNNGV. V shed 5 bases and J 2 bases; nucleotides not matched to a gene: 16. CDR3 size: 19 residues.

This clonotype was detected only a few times. The CDR3 region has the DNA TGCAGTGCTATAGGTTTTGCAACTAATGAAAAACTGTTTTTT. It encodes CSAIGFATNEKLFF. This chain joins TRBV20-1 and TRBJ1-4; D unresolved. The CDR3 is made up of 14 amino acids. Germline V gives CDR1 DFQATT, CDR2 SNEGSKA (reference sequence). V lost 4 bases and J 0 bases, leaving 9 bases between the germline ends.